This TCR beta chain derives from a study of type 1 regulatory T cells. Study at large: An in vitro protocol generated T-allo10, a Tr1-enriched, alloantigen-specific CD4 T cell product.

From the reads, TCRdb called clonotypes with MiXCR, one entry per CDR3 protein. The data show about 14,000 distinct CDR3 sequences, roughly 15% seen once. The germline gives CDR1 LGHDT, CDR2 YNNKEL (reference sequence). V was pared by 2 bases and J by 5 bases, with 13 bases between. The CDR3 sequence is 14 residues long. This clonotype was picked up a small number of times. Its antigen is not identified. The source material was cultured T cells, either the whole culture or a sorted T cell fraction (not recorded which). V and J are TRBV3-1 and TRBJ2-7; no clear D. This receptor was obtained from a human donor in good health. The CDR3 loop is CASSQRAVAHEQYF. The CDR3, as DNA: TGTGCCAGCAGCCAACGGGCAGTAGCCCACGAGCAGTACTTC.